A single TCR beta chain is shown here with its context. The sample belongs to a study of CD8+ T cells in alopecia areata. RNA extraction and reverse transcription yielded cDNA as sequencing template. Assay used: immunoSEQ multiplex PCR; TCRdb lists only in-frame clones, some missing. The sample has some 150,000 clones, 45% to 60% seen once. The CDR3 length is 17 residues. V dropped 0 bases and J dropped 2 bases, with 15 bases sitting between them. Germline V CDR1 and CDR2: ENHRY, SYGVKD. The chain carries TRBV10-3 and TRBJ2-3; perhaps TRBD1 as D (6 bases). The source was CD8+ T cells sorted from blood, collected at week 0. This receptor was taken from a human donor with alopecia areata. Here the CDR3 reads CAISESIGTSYTDTQYF. In DNA, the CDR3 is TGTGCCATCAGTGAGTCTATCGGGACATCCTACACAGATACGCAGTATTTT.